The 30 T cell receptor beta chains reported below all come from one sample, sequenced in a study of blood T cells in healthy people across ages. Together with a sample-barcoded 5' primer, a J-beta primer mix was included in a second PCR lasting roughly 6 to 12 cycles. TCRdb re-analysed the 5' RACE reads in MiXCR, keeping a single row per CDR3 protein. The sample records around 2 million distinct CDR3 sequences, approximately 39% being singletons. Sequenced input: blood. Receptors originate from a human donor in good health.

V usage is TRBV20-1 and J usage is TRBJ2-7, with D tentatively TRBD2 (6 bases). The germline gives CDR1 DFQATT, CDR2 SNEGSKA (reference sequence). The CDR3 length is 13 residues. V was pared by 6 bases and J by 2 bases, with 14 bases between. CDR3 in amino acids: CSATGLRTYEQYF. The CDR3 DNA is TGCAGTGCAACGGGACTCCGAACCTACGAGCAGTACTTC.

This clonotype has a handful of counts. The chain uses TRBV7-2 and TRBJ2-1; 7 nucleotides match TRBD1. Germline loops: CDR1 SGHTA, CDR2 FQGNSA. The CDR3 runs to 16 residues. The trim removed 1 base at V and 8 bases at J, leaving 11 bases unmatched. CDR3 DNA: TGTGCCAGCAGCTTAGACGGGGACAGCCAAAGGGATGAGCAGTTCTTC. This codes for CASSLDGDSQRDEQFF.

In this sample, this clonotype turned up a few times. The V gene is TRBV5-1, the J gene TRBJ2-3; D is possibly TRBD2 (6 bases). CDR3 length: 16 amino acids. Germline V gene sequence: CDR1 SGHRS, CDR2 YFSETQ. The V end lost 2 bases, the J end lost 2 bases, and 15 bases lay between the germline ends. This CDR3 is CASSLEVRGLTDTQYF. Written as DNA, the CDR3 is TGCGCCAGCAGCTTAGAGGTGCGGGGACTCACAGATACGCAGTATTTT. Variable domain in full (rest from reference TRBV5-1 and TRBJ2-3): KAGVTQTPRYLIKTRGQQVTLSCSPISGHRSVSWYQQTPGQGLQFLFEYFSETQRNKGNFPGRFSGRQFSNSRSEMNVSTLELGDSALYLCASSLEVRGLTDTQYFGPGTRLTVL.

V and J are TRBV28 and TRBJ2-3; 9 positions match TRBD1. Trimming at V came to 3 bases and at J to 5 bases, leaving 6 bases not matched to a gene. The CDR3 extends over 15 amino acids. The germline V gene has CDR1 MDHEN and CDR2 SYDVKM. The CDR3 loop reads CASSLNRGHGDTQYF. Here the CDR3 DNA reads TGTGCCAGCAGTTTGAACAGGGGGCATGGAGATACGCAGTATTTT.

This clonotype was detected only a few times. The chain is built from TRBV9 and TRBJ2-4; D perhaps matches TRBD1 (5 bases). Germline V gene sequence: CDR1 SGDLS, CDR2 YYNGEE. This CDR3 has 16 amino acids. V was cut by 4 bases and J by 2 bases, with 16 bases left in between. The CDR3 DNA sequence: TGTGCCAGCAGCCCTCGACTCTCAGGGACCAAAAACATTCAGTACTTC. As protein: CASSPRLSGTKNIQYF.

This chain uses TRBV12-3 or TRBV12-4 with TRBJ1-5; no firm D call. This CDR3 has 12 residues. Trimming removed 3 bases from V and 5 bases from J, with 5 bases in between. The CDR3 nucleotides read TGTGCCAGCAGTTTGTCCCATCAGCCCCAGCATTTT. Its translation: CASSLSHQPQHF.

This rearrangement joins TRBV9 to TRBJ2-1; D remains unclear. This CDR3 is built from 12 residues. CDR1 SGDLS and CDR2 YYNGEE come from the germline V gene. The V gene lost 3 bases and the J gene lost 8 bases, with 9 bases spanning the gap. The CDR3 spells CASSARGYEQFF. Written as DNA, the CDR3 is TGTGCCAGCAGCGCGCGTGGTTATGAGCAGTTCTTC. The variable domain in full, with the rest retrieved from reference TRBV9 and TRBJ2-1, is DSGVTQTPKHLITATGQRVTLRCSPRSGDLSVYWYQQSLDQGLQFLIQYYNGEERAKGNILERFSAQQFPDLHSELNLSSLELGDSALYFCASSARGYEQFFGPGTRLTVL.

This sequence joins TRBV5-6 and TRBJ2-3, with 7 bases identical to TRBD1. V was clipped by 4 bases and J by 3 bases; unmatched bases: 8. The CDR3 contains 15 residues. CDR1 SGHDT and CDR2 YYEEEE come from the germline V gene. The CDR3 sequence: CASSIRTGWTDTQYF. The CDR3 DNA follows: TGTGCCAGCAGCATCAGGACAGGATGGACAGATACGCAGTATTTT. Variable domain in full (rest from reference TRBV5-6 and TRBJ2-3): DAGVTQSPTHLIKTRGQQVTLRCSPKSGHDTVSWYQQALGQGPQFIFQYYEEEERQRGNFPDRFSGHQFPNYSSELNVNALLLGDSALYLCASSIRTGWTDTQYFGPGTRLTVL.

V usage is TRBV7-2 and J usage is TRBJ2-5; D ambiguous. Per germline, CDR1 SGHTA and CDR2 FQGNSA. CDR3 length: 13 residues. V lost 3 bases and J 2 bases, leaving 7 bases between the germline ends. CDR3 sequence reads: CASSFKWQETQYF. For the CDR3, the DNA is TGTGCCAGCAGCTTTAAGTGGCAAGAGACCCAGTACTTC.

The chain has TRBV11-2 and TRBJ1-6, with D tentatively TRBD1 (6 bases). The CDR3 is 16 amino acids. Trimming removed 5 bases at V and 7 bases at J, with 18 bases between. Germline values: CDR1 SGHAT, CDR2 FQNNGV. Here the CDR3 DNA reads TGTGCCAGCAGCCTCACCGCCGGGACACCGAATTCACCCCTCCACTTT. Protein: CASSLTAGTPNSPLHF.

The chain uses TRBV11-3 and TRBJ2-7; perhaps D is TRBD1 or TRBD2 (7 bases each). The tail of the sequence fits TRBJ2-5 better, so the J call may be wrong. The germline gives CDR1 SGHNT, CDR2 YENEEA. This CDR3 comprises 16 residues. The CDR3 nucleotides are TGTGCCAGCAGCTTAGGAGTTCAGGGGGGGTCAGAGACCCAGTACTTC. It specifies CASSLGVQGGSETQYF.

About this clonotype itself: The DNA is left out, because the CDR3 cannot be placed on it with certainty; the CDR3 is given as TCRdb lists it. V usage is TRBV21-1 and J usage is TRBJ1-6; the tabulated D call, TRBD1, remains unverified against the DNA. TRBV21-1 is marked as a pseudogene. The CDR3 spans 17 residues, counting both ends. This CDR3 reads CASSKVGAGTYNSPLHF.

The table lists this clonotype with a few counts. The CDR3 protein is CASSVGGGILSYEQYF. The DNA of the CDR3 is TGTGCCAGCAGCGTAGGTGGGGGCATCCTCTCCTACGAGCAGTACTTC. The chain carries TRBV9 and TRBJ2-7, with D possibly matching TRBD1 (6 bases). The V end lost 0 bases, the J end lost 0 bases, and 13 bases lay between the germline ends. This CDR3 is 16 amino acids long. CDR1 is SGDLS, CDR2 YYNGEE, per germline.

In this sample, this clonotype turned up many times. The J gene is TRBJ2-1, the V gene TRBV20-1; D might be TRBD2 (7 bases). This CDR3 region has 16 residues. Germline V lookup: CDR1 DFQATT, CDR2 SNEGSKA (reference sequence). The V end lost 3 bases, the J end lost 5 bases, and 20 bases lay between the germline ends. This chain's CDR3 is CSARRGGNTIHNEQFF. CDR3 DNA: TGCAGTGCTAGGAGGGGGGGAAACACAATCCACAATGAGCAGTTCTTC.

The chain joins TRBV10-3 to TRBJ2-2, with 7 bases that match TRBD1. CDR1 is ENHRY and CDR2 is SYGVKD in the germline V gene. The CDR3 runs 14 residues. V lost 6 bases to trimming and J lost 1 base; unmatched junction nucleotides: 2. Written as DNA, the CDR3 is TGTGCCATCAGGCCAGGGGGGAACACCGGGGAGCTGTTTTTT. Protein sequence: CAIRPGGNTGELFF.

This clonotype has just a few counts. This sequence joins TRBV7-6 and TRBJ2-1; tentatively, D is TRBD1 (7 bases). The V end lost 1 base, the J end lost 6 bases, and 13 bases lay between the germline ends. Germline V gene lookup returns CDR1 SGHVS and CDR2 FNYEAQ. This CDR3 contains 15 residues. CDR3 region: CASSLEAGGSNEQFF. Written as DNA, the CDR3 is TGTGCCAGCAGCTTAGAGGCAGGGGGGAGCAATGAGCAGTTCTTC.

Of note for this clonotype: The junction departs from germline at one end; a sequencing error may be responsible. This chain links TRBV3-1 with TRBJ1-2; D ambiguous. Germline V gene sequence: CDR1 LGHDT, CDR2 YNNKEL (reference sequence). The CDR3 is 12 amino acids. The CDR3 DNA reads TGTGCCAGCAGCCAAGGACTATATGACTACACCTTC. Its translation: CASSQGLYDYTF.

The chain employs TRBV2 and TRBJ2-7; D is perhaps TRBD1 (6 bases). The CDR3 is made up of 13 amino acids. Germline-derived CDR1 and CDR2 are SNHLY and FYNNEI. V was trimmed by 6 bases and J by 2 bases, leaving 11 bases between them. CDR3 in amino acids: CASRQGRAYEQYF. CDR3 DNA sequence: TGTGCCAGCAGACAGGGTAGAGCCTACGAGCAGTACTTC.

This clonotype has more than one count but fewer than ten. CDR3 loop: CASSPSMGNQPQHF. Written as DNA, the CDR3 is TGTGCCAGCAGTCCGTCTATGGGCAATCAGCCCCAGCATTTT. The rearrangement links TRBV27 to TRBJ1-5; D call uncertain. V lost 5 bases to trimming and J lost 2 bases, with 10 bases between them. From germline, CDR1 is MNHEY and CDR2 SMNVEV (reference sequence). This CDR3 has 14 residues.

The table lists this clonotype with a few counts. The V and J genes are TRBV4-2 and TRBJ2-3; D is possibly TRBD1 (5 bases). Germline CDR1 reads LGHNA; CDR2 reads YNFKEQ. The CDR3 extends over 17 amino acids. V lost 1 base, J lost 3 bases, and 17 bases lay in between. The CDR3 loop reads CASSQAPIRDDTDTQYF. In DNA form, the CDR3 reads TGTGCCAGCAGCCAAGCCCCCATCAGGGATGATACAGATACGCAGTATTTT.

This clonotype was detected a few times. V is TRBV28 and J is TRBJ1-2; 10 bases are a match to TRBD1. The CDR3 has 15 residues. Germline CDR1 MDHEN, CDR2 SYDVKM. Trimming at V came to 6 bases and at J to 6 bases, leaving 10 bases not matched to a gene. The CDR3 DNA reads TGTGCCAGCAGCGAGGCCGGGACAGGGGTAGATGGCTACACCTTC. It specifies CASSEAGTGVDGYTF.

The chain employs TRBV20-1 and TRBJ1-5; D not resolved. V lost 3 bases, J lost 5 bases, and 8 bases lay in between. Germline-derived CDR1 and CDR2 are DFQATT and SNEGSKA (reference sequence). This CDR3 spans 12 amino acids. CDR3 bases: TGCAGTGCTAGCAGGTTAGATCAGCCCCAGCATTTT. Translation: CSASRLDQPQHF.

This clonotype has a handful of counts. The rearrangement joins TRBV20-1 to TRBJ2-7, with D tentatively TRBD1 (6 bases). This CDR3 contains 13 residues. Germline CDR1 is DFQATT and CDR2 is SNEGSKA (reference sequence). The V end lost 3 bases, the J end lost 5 bases, and 14 bases lay between the germline ends. The CDR3 coding sequence is TGCAGTGCTAGGGGGGCAGGATTCGACGAGCAGTACTTC. Translating it yields CSARGAGFDEQYF.

CDR3 sequence (DNA): TGTGCCAGCACCCACGGGACTTTCACCGGGGAGCTGTTTTTT. Protein product: CASTHGTFTGELFF. The gene calls are TRBV27 and TRBJ2-2, with a possible D match to TRBD2 (6 bases). The germline gives CDR1 MNHEY, CDR2 SMNVEV (reference sequence). V gave up 7 bases and J gave up 4 bases, with 13 bases separating them. The CDR3 runs 14 residues.

The table lists this clonotype with a few counts. The chain combines TRBV4-2 with TRBJ2-3; D may be TRBD2 (6 bases). CDR1 is LGHNA, CDR2 YNFKEQ, per germline. Trimming took 1 base from V and 6 from J, leaving 17 bases between them. CDR3 size: 16 residues. The CDR3 spells CASSQGRGAGLDTQYF. DNA of the CDR3: TGTGCCAGCAGCCAAGGGCGGGGCGCGGGTCTGGATACGCAGTATTTT.

CDR3: CASSPDRDEGYTF. CDR3 nucleotides: TGTGCCAGCAGTCCTGACAGGGACGAGGGCTACACCTTC. This rearrangement joins TRBV7-2 to TRBJ1-2; 7 bases match TRBD1. The germline V gene has CDR1 SGHTA and CDR2 FQGNSA. The V and J ends lost 6 bases and 8 bases, in that order; junction bases with no gene match: 9. The CDR3 contains 13 residues.

The chain uses TRBV12-3 or TRBV12-4 and TRBJ2-4; D remains ambiguous. The DNA end is more similar to TRBJ2-7, so the J call may be wrong. The CDR3 extends over 15 amino acids. The CDR3 reads CASTLMIGYGYEQYF. CDR3 nucleotides: TGTGCCAGCACCCTAATGATAGGGTACGGCTACGAGCAGTACTTC.

The V call is TRBV4-3, the J call TRBJ1-4; D perhaps matches TRBD1 (6 bases). This CDR3 spans 15 amino acids. Germline CDR1 and CDR2: LGHNA and YSLEER. The V and J ends lost 0 bases and 5 bases respectively, with 10 bases between them. The CDR3 sequence is CASSQDEGGNEKLFF. CDR3 coding DNA: TGCGCCAGCAGCCAAGACGAGGGGGGGAATGAAAAACTGTTTTTT.

The table lists this clonotype with a few counts. The chain combines TRBV6-5 with TRBJ1-4; D might be TRBD1 (5 bases). The CDR3 totals 14 residues. Germline-derived CDR1 and CDR2 are MNHEY and SVGAGI. V was trimmed by 4 bases and J by 6 bases, leaving 12 bases between them. The CDR3 DNA reads TGTGCCAGCAGTTTAAGGGGTATCGATGAAAAACTGTTTTTT. Translation: CASSLRGIDEKLFF.

The chain combines TRBV7-2 with TRBJ2-1; 9 bases fit TRBD2. Trimming removed 0 bases from V and 4 bases from J; junction bases left unmatched: 4. The CDR3 is made up of 16 amino acids. Germline V gene sequence: CDR1 SGHTA, CDR2 FQGNSA. In DNA, the CDR3 is TGTGCCAGCAGCTTAGCGGCTAGCGGGGTTTACAATGAGCAGTTCTTC. Protein: CASSLAASGVYNEQFF.